Sequencing of this T cell receptor (beta chain) was carried out in a study of CD8+ T cells in alopecia areata. cDNA serving as the sequencing template came from extracted, reverse transcribed RNA. The repertoire was sequenced with immunoSEQ multiplex PCR; TCRdb's copy has only in-frame clones and lacks some. The table includes 80,000 to 100,000 clones, about 40% detected once. Germline assignment: CDR1 SGHTA and CDR2 FQGNSA. The CDR3 runs to 16 residues. The V and J ends lost 2 bases and 4 bases respectively, with 16 bases between them. Sequenced sample: CD4+ T cells sorted from blood. The sequence came from a human donor with alopecia areata. This chain joins TRBV7-2 and TRBJ2-3; D gene unclear. The CDR3: CASSLNPNAAADTQYF. The CDR3 DNA is TGTGCCAGCAGCTTAAACCCAAACGCGGCGGCAGATACGCAGTATTTT.